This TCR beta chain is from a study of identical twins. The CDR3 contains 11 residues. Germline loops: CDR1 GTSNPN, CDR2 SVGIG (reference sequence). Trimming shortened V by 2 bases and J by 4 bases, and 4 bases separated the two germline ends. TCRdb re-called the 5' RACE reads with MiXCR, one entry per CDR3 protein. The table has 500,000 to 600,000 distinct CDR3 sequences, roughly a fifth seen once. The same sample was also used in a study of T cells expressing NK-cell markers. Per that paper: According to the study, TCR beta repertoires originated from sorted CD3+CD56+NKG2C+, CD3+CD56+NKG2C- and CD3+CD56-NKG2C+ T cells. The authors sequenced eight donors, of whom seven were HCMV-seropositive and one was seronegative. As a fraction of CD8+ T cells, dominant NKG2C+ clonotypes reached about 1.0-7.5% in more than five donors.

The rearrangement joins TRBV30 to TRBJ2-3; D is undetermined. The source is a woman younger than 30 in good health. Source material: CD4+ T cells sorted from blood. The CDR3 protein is CAWSIADTQYF. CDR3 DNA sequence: TGTGCCTGGAGTATCGCAGATACGCAGTATTTT.